This T cell receptor beta chain was sequenced for a study of beta chain features in type 1 diabetes. This clone was picked up a small number of times. CDR1 and CDR2 from the germline V gene are GTSNPN and SVGIG (reference sequence). The CDR3 is 12 residues long. The V and J ends lost 1 base and 7 bases, in that order; junction bases with no gene match: 1. The whole isolated RNA underwent reverse transcription, so sequencing captured expressed TCRB transcripts. Data came from immunoSEQ multiplex PCR; TCRdb stores just in-frame clones and leaves some out. The sample lists 350,000 to 400,000 clones, more than 13% occurring once.

The sequence was obtained from a woman younger than 30 in good health. The source material was naive CD4+ T cells from blood. This chain uses TRBV30 with TRBJ2-5, with TRBD2 identical over 9 bases. The CDR3 here is CAWSGSGGTQYF. In DNA form, the CDR3 reads TGTGCCTGGAGTGGTAGCGGGGGGACCCAGTACTTC.